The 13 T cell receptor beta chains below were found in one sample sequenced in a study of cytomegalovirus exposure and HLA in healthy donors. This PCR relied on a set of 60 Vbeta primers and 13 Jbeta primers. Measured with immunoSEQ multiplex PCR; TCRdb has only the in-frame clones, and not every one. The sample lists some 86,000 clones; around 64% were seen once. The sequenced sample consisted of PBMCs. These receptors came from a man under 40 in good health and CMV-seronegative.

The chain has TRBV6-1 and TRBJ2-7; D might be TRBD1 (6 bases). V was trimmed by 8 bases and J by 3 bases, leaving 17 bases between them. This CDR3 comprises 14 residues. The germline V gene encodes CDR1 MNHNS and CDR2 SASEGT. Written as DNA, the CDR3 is TGTGCCAGCTGCACAGGGCGGCAGGTCTACGAGCAGTACTTC. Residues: CASCTGRQVYEQYF.

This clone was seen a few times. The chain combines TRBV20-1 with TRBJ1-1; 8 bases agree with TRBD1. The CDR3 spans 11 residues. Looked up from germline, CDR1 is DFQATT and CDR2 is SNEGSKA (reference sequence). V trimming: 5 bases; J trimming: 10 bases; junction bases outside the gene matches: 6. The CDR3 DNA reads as TGCAGTGCTTCATCACAGGGGGTAGCTTTCTTT. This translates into CSASSQGVAFF.

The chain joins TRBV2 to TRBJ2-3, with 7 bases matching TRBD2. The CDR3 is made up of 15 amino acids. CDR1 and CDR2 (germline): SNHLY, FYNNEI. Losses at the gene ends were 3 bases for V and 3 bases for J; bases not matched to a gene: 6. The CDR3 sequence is CASSDLAGVTDTQYF. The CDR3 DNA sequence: TGTGCCAGCAGTGATCTGGCGGGGGTAACAGATACGCAGTATTTT.

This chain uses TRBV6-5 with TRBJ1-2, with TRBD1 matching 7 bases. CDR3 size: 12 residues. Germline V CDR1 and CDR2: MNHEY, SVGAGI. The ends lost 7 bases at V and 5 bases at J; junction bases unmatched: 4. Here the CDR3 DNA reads TGTGCCAGCAAATCAGGGGGGTATGGCTACACCTTC. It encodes CASKSGGYGYTF.

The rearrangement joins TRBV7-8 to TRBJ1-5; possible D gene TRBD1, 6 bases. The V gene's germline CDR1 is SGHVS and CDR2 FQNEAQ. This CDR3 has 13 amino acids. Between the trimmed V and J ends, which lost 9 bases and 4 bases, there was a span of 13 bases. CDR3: CASQGPLNQPQHF. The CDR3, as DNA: TGTGCCAGTCAGGGGCCTTTAAATCAGCCCCAGCATTTT. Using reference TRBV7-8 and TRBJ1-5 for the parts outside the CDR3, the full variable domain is GAGVSQSPRYKVAKRGQDVALRCDPISGHVSLFWYQQALGQGPEFLTYFQNEAQLDKSGLPSDRFFAERPEGSVSTLKIQRTQQEDSAVYLCASQGPLNQPQHFGDGTRLSIL.

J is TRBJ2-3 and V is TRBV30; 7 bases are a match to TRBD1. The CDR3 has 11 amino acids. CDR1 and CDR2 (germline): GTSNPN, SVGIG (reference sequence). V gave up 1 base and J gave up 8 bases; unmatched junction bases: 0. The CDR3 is CAWSAGGTQYF. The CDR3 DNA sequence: TGTGCCTGGAGTGCAGGGGGTACGCAGTATTTT.

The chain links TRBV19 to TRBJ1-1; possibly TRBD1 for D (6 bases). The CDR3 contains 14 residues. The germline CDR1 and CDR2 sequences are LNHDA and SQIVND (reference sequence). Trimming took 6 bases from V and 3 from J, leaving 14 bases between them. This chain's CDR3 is CASSFGDIDTEAFF. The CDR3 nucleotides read TGTGCCAGTAGCTTCGGGGACATAGACACTGAAGCTTTCTTT.

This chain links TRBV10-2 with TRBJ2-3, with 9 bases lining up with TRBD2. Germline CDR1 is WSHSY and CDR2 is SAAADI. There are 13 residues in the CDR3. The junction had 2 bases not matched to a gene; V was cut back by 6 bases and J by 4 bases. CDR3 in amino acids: CASSRTSADTQYF. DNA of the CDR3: TGCGCCAGCAGCCGGACTAGCGCAGATACGCAGTATTTT.

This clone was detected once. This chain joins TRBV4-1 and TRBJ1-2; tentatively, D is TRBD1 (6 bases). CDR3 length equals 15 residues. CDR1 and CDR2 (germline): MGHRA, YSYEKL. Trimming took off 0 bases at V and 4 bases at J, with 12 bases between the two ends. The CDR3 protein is CASSQDGQGIYGYTF. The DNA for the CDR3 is TGCGCCAGCAGCCAAGATGGGCAGGGGATCTATGGCTACACCTTC.

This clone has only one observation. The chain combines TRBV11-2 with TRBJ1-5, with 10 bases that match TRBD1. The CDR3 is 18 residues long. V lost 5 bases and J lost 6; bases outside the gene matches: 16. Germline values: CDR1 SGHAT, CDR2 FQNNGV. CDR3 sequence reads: CASSVGQGVGNPGQPQHF. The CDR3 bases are TGTGCCAGCAGCGTAGGACAGGGGGTAGGCAATCCGGGTCAGCCCCAGCATTTT.

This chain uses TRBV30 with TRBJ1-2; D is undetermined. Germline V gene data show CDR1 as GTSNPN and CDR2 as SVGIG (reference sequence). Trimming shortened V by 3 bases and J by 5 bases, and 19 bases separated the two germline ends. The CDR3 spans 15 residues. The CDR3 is CAWRIGPEVTYGYTF. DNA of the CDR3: TGTGCCTGGAGGATTGGCCCTGAGGTGACTTATGGCTACACCTTC.

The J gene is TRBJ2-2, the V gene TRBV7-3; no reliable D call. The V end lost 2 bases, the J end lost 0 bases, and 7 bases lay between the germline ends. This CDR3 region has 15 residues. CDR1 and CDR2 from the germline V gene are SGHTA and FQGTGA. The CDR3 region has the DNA TGTGCCAGCAGCTTAGCGCCTGCGAACACCGGGGAGCTGTTTTTT. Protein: CASSLAPANTGELFF.

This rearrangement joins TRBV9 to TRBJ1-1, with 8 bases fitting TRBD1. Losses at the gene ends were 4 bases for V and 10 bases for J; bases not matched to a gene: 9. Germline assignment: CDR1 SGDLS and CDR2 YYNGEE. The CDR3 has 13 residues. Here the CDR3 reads CASSFTDRDLAFF. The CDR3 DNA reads TGTGCCAGCAGCTTCACGGACAGGGATTTAGCTTTCTTT.